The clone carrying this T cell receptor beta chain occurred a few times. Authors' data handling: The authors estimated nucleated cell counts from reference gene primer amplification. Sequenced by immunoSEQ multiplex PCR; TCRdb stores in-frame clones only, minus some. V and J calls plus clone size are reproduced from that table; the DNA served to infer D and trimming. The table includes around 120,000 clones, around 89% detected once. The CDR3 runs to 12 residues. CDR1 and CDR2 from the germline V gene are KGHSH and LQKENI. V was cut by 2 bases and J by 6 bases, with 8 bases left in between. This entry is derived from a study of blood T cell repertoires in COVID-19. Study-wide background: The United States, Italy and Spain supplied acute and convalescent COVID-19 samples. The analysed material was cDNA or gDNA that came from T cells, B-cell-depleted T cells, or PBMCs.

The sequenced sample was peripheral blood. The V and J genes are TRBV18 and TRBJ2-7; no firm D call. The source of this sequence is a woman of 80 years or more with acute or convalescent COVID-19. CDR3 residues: CASSPVGFEQYF. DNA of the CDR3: TGTGCCAGCTCACCAGTCGGGTTCGAGCAGTACTTC.